The rows below give T cell receptor beta chains drawn from one sample of a study of blood T cells in healthy people across ages. One entry per CDR3 protein results from TCRdb running MiXCR on the 5' RACE reads. Seen here are 700,000 or so distinct CDR3 sequences, about 20% observed once, and the top ten hold roughly 22%. Sequenced: blood. The receptors originated from a man between 65 and 85 years old in good health. Both conserved end residues are part of each CDR3. The D gene is left open where the match is weak.

CDR3 protein: CASSVLYSGVYSETQYF; V gene: TRBV5-5; D gene: NA
CDR3 protein: CASSLVLGAGEQFF; V gene: TRBV7-9; D gene: NA
CDR3 protein: CASSYDGTVIPLSGNTIYF; V gene: TRBV6-6; D gene: TRBD1
CDR3 protein: CASSLRPGRATEAFF; V gene: TRBV5-6; D gene: NA
CDR3 protein: CSARGTENYGYTF; V gene: TRBV20-1; D gene: NA
CDR3 protein: CSGASGARAFF; V gene: TRBV29-1; D gene: NA
CDR3 protein: CASSRTGQSVSQHF; V gene: TRBV12-3/TRBV12-4; D gene: TRBD1
CDR3 protein: CASSLREGGWNEQFF; V gene: TRBV28; D gene: TRBD2
CDR3 protein: CASSLAGGTDAQYF; V gene: TRBV5-1; D gene: NA
CDR3 protein: CASSSKGPGTEAFF; V gene: TRBV6-5; D gene: NA
CDR3 protein: CASSLDFLNYGYTF; V gene: TRBV5-8; D gene: NA
CDR3 protein: CASSMHGQGTDTQYF; V gene: TRBV19; D gene: TRBD1
CDR3 protein: CASTGAAYGYTF; V gene: TRBV25-1; D gene: NA
CDR3 protein: CASSHAGTGLYEQYF; V gene: TRBV27; D gene: TRBD1
CDR3 protein: CASSWTGPNTEAFF; V gene: TRBV7-9; D gene: TRBD1
CDR3 protein: CAIRHGQGVNTEAFF; V gene: TRBV10-3; D gene: TRBD1
CDR3 protein: CASRTLAGGLAKNIQYF; V gene: TRBV11-2; D gene: TRBD2
CDR3 protein: CSVDRMGSGNTIYF; V gene: TRBV29-1; D gene: NA
CDR3 protein: CASSSQGSHEQYF; V gene: TRBV5-4; D gene: NA
CDR3 protein: CASSSWGGRYNEQFF; V gene: TRBV12-3/TRBV12-4; D gene: TRBD2
CDR3 protein: CASVSVTYNEQFF; V gene: TRBV12-3/TRBV12-4; D gene: NA
CDR3 protein: CSVEVMKTQYF; V gene: TRBV29-1; D gene: NA